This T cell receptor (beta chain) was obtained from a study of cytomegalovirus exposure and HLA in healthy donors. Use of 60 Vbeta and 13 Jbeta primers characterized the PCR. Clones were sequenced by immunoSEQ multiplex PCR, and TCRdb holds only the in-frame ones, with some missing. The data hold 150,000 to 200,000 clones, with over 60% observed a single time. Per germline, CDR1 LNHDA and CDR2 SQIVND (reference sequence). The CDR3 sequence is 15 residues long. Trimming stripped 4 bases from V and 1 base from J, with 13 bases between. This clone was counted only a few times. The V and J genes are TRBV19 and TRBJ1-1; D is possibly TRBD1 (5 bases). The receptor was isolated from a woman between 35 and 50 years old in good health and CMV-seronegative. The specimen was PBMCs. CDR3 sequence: CASSRGRVENTEAFF. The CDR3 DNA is TGTGCCAGTAGTAGGGGGAGGGTAGAGAACACTGAAGCTTTCTTT. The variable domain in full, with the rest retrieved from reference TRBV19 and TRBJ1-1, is DGGITQSPKYLFRKEGQNVTLSCEQNLNHDAMYWYRQDPGQGLRLIYYSQIVNDFQKGDIAEGYSVSREKKESFPLTVTSAQKNPTAFYLCASSRGRVENTEAFFGQGTRLTVV.